This note documents a single T cell receptor (beta chain) sequence. Its antigen is as yet unknown. This specimen comes from a study of cytomegalovirus exposure and HLA in healthy donors. In the study overall: An analysis done earlier identified 100 million to 140 million unique TCR beta sequences from about 180 million T cells. General observations from the study: Later analysis reportedly placed an Asian-associated ancestry cluster below the roughly 630-donor mean in N-insertions. The authors considered a cluster of highly shared sequence variants likely to be a sequencing artifact. TCR sequences were mostly rare, though some public TCRs occurred in many donors.

The germline CDR1 and CDR2 sequences are SQVTM and ANQGSEA. The CDR3 extends over 11 amino acids. V lost 8 bases and J 6 bases, leaving 10 bases between the germline ends. Use of 60 Vbeta and 13 Jbeta primers characterized the PCR. Only in-frame clones appear in the TCRdb table, and some are missing; sequencing was by immunoSEQ multiplex PCR. Of about 170,000 clones in the sample, roughly 85% were seen once. The sequence derives from a male donor in good health and CMV-seronegative. This chain connects TRBV29-1 to TRBJ2-2; perhaps TRBD2 as D (6 bases). The sequenced material came from PBMCs. The CDR3 DNA is TGCAGCTTCAGGGAGGCCGGGGAGCTGTTTTTT. Amino acids: CSFREAGELFF.